A single sample is the source of the 16 T cell receptor beta chains below, sequenced in a study of siplizumab effects on memory and regulatory T cells. Assay used: immunoSEQ multiplex PCR; TCRdb lists only in-frame clones, some missing. The table has 120,000 or so clones, more than 90% seen once. The sequenced sample was CD4+ T cells sorted from blood. Receptors originate from a human donor in good health.

V and J are TRBV28 and TRBJ1-2, with a tentative D call TRBD1 (5 bases). Trimming cost V 6 bases and J 8 bases, with 16 bases left between them. The CDR3 loop spans 13 amino acids. The germline V gene has CDR1 MDHEN and CDR2 SYDVKM. The CDR3: CASRYLTREGYTF. The DNA of the CDR3 is TGTGCCAGCAGGTATCTTACCAGGGAAGGCTACACCTTC.

CDR3 protein: CASSFGGEQYF. CDR3 sequence (DNA): TGTGCCAGCAGTTTTGGTGGCGAGCAGTACTTC. This sequence joins TRBV6-5 and TRBJ2-7; D gene ambiguous. This CDR3 contains 11 residues. Germline CDR1 and CDR2: MNHEY and SVGAGI. Trimming removed 4 bases from V and 6 bases from J, with 7 bases in between.

The V call is TRBV5-1, the J call TRBJ2-5, with 11 bases that match TRBD2. V gave up 3 bases and J gave up 2 bases; unmatched junction bases: 3. CDR3 length: 15 residues. Germline loops: CDR1 SGHRS, CDR2 YFSETQ. CDR3 in amino acids: CASSSLAGGQETQYF. In DNA, the CDR3 is TGCGCCAGCAGCTCCCTAGCGGGGGGACAAGAGACCCAGTACTTC.

V usage is TRBV28 and J usage is TRBJ2-7; TRBD1 is a possible D gene (6 bases). Trimming stripped 6 bases from V and 1 base from J, with 7 bases between. CDR1 and CDR2 from the germline V gene are MDHEN and SYDVKM. The CDR3 has 12 residues. CDR3 nucleotide sequence: TGTGCCAGCAGGGGGGCGTCCTACGAGCAGTACTTC. This codes for CASRGASYEQYF.

The rearrangement uses TRBV29-1 and TRBJ1-1; 7 nucleotides line up with TRBD1. The CDR3 is 12 residues long. Trimming at V came to 5 bases and at J to 8 bases, leaving 8 bases not matched to a gene. The germline V gene has CDR1 SQVTM and CDR2 ANQGSEA. CDR3 in amino acids: CSVQTGRREAFF. The CDR3 DNA is TGCAGCGTTCAGACAGGGCGTCGGGAAGCTTTCTTT.

This clone was recorded a few times. The chain recombines TRBV10-2 with TRBJ1-2, with 8 bases matching TRBD1. V lost 4 bases to trimming and J lost 0 bases; unmatched junction nucleotides: 1. Germline V CDR1 and CDR2: WSHSY, SAAADI. CDR3 length: 14 amino acids. CDR3 protein: CASSGDRSNYGYTF. The CDR3 DNA reads as TGCGCCAGCAGTGGGGACAGGTCTAACTATGGCTACACCTTC.

This clone was recorded only once. The chain couples TRBV10-3 to TRBJ2-7, with D uncertain. CDR3 length: 12 residues. The germline V gene encodes CDR1 ENHRY and CDR2 SYGVKD. With 1 base removed from V and 6 bases from J, the gap between germline ends came to 7 bases. CDR3 in amino acids: CAISEYRGEQYF. CDR3 nucleotide sequence: TGTGCCATCAGTGAGTACCGAGGCGAGCAGTACTTC.

The chain joins TRBV19 to TRBJ2-4; weak D call: TRBD1 (5 bases). Germline loops: CDR1 LNHDA, CDR2 SQIVND (reference sequence). The CDR3 consists of 17 residues. V lost 2 bases and J lost 1, with 15 bases in between. The chain's CDR3 is CASSIKDSLGAKNIQYF. The CDR3 DNA reads TGTGCCAGTAGTATAAAAGACAGCCTCGGGGCCAAAAACATTCAGTACTTC.

The chain couples TRBV7-6 to TRBJ2-2; no reliable D call. Looked up from germline, CDR1 is SGHVS and CDR2 is FNYEAQ. The V end was cut by 5 bases, the J end by 7 bases, with 8 bases between. This CDR3 region has 12 residues. The CDR3 loop reads CASSTYGGELFF. CDR3 coding DNA: TGTGCCAGCAGCACCTATGGCGGGGAGCTGTTTTTT.

The genes are TRBV18 and TRBJ2-3; D unresolved. The CDR3 length is 16 residues. Trimming removed 2 bases at V and 4 bases at J, with 16 bases between. CDR1 is KGHSH and CDR2 is LQKENI in the germline V gene. The CDR3 reads CASSPGSRGLPDTQYF. DNA of the CDR3: TGTGCCAGCTCACCAGGAAGCCGTGGCTTACCAGATACGCAGTATTTT.

The V and J genes are TRBV6-5 and TRBJ1-1; possibly TRBD1 for D (6 bases). Germline V lookup: CDR1 MNHEY, CDR2 SVGAGI. Trimming removed 6 bases from V and 4 bases from J, with 15 bases in between. The CDR3 loop spans 14 amino acids. CDR3 in amino acids: CASSRDTDATEAFF. As DNA, the CDR3 is TGTGCCAGCAGCCGGGACACCGATGCCACTGAAGCTTTCTTT.

The chain joins TRBV19 to TRBJ2-7; D gene uncertain. Deletions cut 7 bases from V and 2 bases from J, with 18 bases between. The length of the CDR3 is 15 residues. The germline CDR1 and CDR2 sequences are LNHDA and SQIVND (reference sequence). The CDR3 nucleotides read TGTGCCAGTACCAAAGGGCCAGGCGTTACCTACGAGCAGTACTTC. Protein: CASTKGPGVTYEQYF.

V is TRBV7-3 and J is TRBJ1-3, with D maybe TRBD1 (5 bases). In germline, CDR1 is SGHTA, CDR2 FQGTGA. Trimming stripped 0 bases from V and 2 bases from J, with 8 bases between. This CDR3 contains 15 residues. Here the CDR3 reads CASSLTRDPGNTIYF. The CDR3 DNA reads as TGTGCCAGCAGCTTAACGAGGGACCCTGGAAACACCATATATTTT. Together with reference TRBV7-3 and TRBJ1-3, the CDR3 gives the full variable domain: GAGVSQTPSNKVTEKGKYVELRCDPISGHTALYWYRQSLGQGPEFLIYFQGTGAADDSGLPNDRFFAVRPEGSVSTLKIQRTERGDSAVYLCASSLTRDPGNTIYFGEGSWLTVV.

This clone has only one observation. The chain carries TRBV6-5 and TRBJ1-5; TRBD1 matches 7 bases. V lost 6 bases to trimming and J lost 4 bases; unmatched junction nucleotides: 6. This CDR3 spans 14 amino acids. Germline V gene data show CDR1 as MNHEY and CDR2 as SVGAGI. The CDR3 DNA reads as TGTGCCAGCAGGGAGCGACAGGGTAATCAGCCCCAGCATTTT. It yields the protein CASRERQGNQPQHF.

V gene TRBV27 combines with J gene TRBJ1-5, with D possibly being TRBD1 (5 bases). The CDR3 totals 13 residues. Germline CDR1 MNHEY, CDR2 SMNVEV (reference sequence). V lost 4 bases and J lost 4, with 8 bases in between. CDR3 nucleotide sequence: TGTGCCAGCAGTTCAGGGTTTAATCAGCCCCAGCATTTT. It is translated as CASSSGFNQPQHF.

V usage is TRBV7-9 and J usage is TRBJ1-5, with D possibly TRBD1 on 5 matching bases. The CDR3 covers 15 residues. V was shortened by 5 bases and J by 9 bases, with 20 bases between the two germline ends. Germline CDR1 is SEHNR and CDR2 is FQNEAQ (reference sequence). The CDR3 DNA follows: TGTGCCAGCAGCCCCGGGGCCGTGGAGCGGGGGCCCCAGCATTTT. It is translated as CASSPGAVERGPQHF.